This T cell receptor beta chain was captured by sequencing in a study of blood T cell repertoires in COVID-19. Study background: Acute-phase and convalescent COVID-19 samples originated in the United States, Italy and Spain. PBMCs, B-cell-depleted T cells, or T cells were the source of the cDNA or gDNA that made up the material.

In the original analysis: Researchers report that nucleated cell counts were estimated from reference gene primer amplification. Here immunoSEQ multiplex PCR was the method, and the copy in TCRdb shows in-frame clones only, minus some. V, J and clone size reflect that table, while D and trimming were determined from the DNA. The sample lists approximately 260,000 clones; nearly 90% were seen once. In germline, CDR1 is SGHRS, CDR2 YFSETQ. This CDR3 contains 15 residues. V lost 2 bases, J lost 1 base, and 1 base stayed unmatched. The chain carries TRBV5-1 and TRBJ2-3; 10 bases align to TRBD1. Material: PBMCs or T cells enriched from blood (not recorded which). The source is a woman aged 55-69 years who had recovered from COVID-19. CDR3 in DNA: TGCGCCAGCAGCTTCGACAGGGGGCGCACAGATACGCAGTATTTT. This codes for CASSFDRGRTDTQYF. Supplemented by reference TRBV5-1 and TRBJ2-3, the full variable domain reads KAGVTQTPRYLIKTRGQQVTLSCSPISGHRSVSWYQQTPGQGLQFLFEYFSETQRNKGNFPGRFSGRQFSNSRSEMNVSTLELGDSALYLCASSFDRGRTDTQYFGPGTRLTVL.